The sequence of this T cell receptor beta chain was determined in a study of blood T cells in healthy people across ages. This clonotype was recorded a few times. No antigen is known for it. Healthy Russian Caucasian donors spanned ages about 6 to 100 years. Total RNA was extracted at no less than 5.5 micrograms per sample. Study results and caveats: It was held that diversity estimates obtained from one million T cells represented underestimates. The unsorted PBMCs prevented any conclusive comparison of naive versus antigen-experienced cells.

This CDR3 comprises 16 residues. CDR1 and CDR2 from the germline V gene are SGHTA and FQGNSA. V was trimmed by 5 bases and J by 0 bases, leaving 15 bases between them. Then a second PCR, running roughly 7 to 12 cycles, was carried out with a sample-barcoded 5' primer and a J-beta primer mix. A single record per CDR3 protein comes from TCRdb applying MiXCR to the 5' RACE reads. This sample has about 680,000 distinct CDR3 sequences, with roughly 49% found just once. This TCR came from a woman aged 60-75 years in good health. This sequence joins TRBV7-2 and TRBJ2-3; D is undetermined. Sequencing was done on a sample of blood. CDR3 DNA sequence: TGTGCCAGCAGCCTAAGAGACCCCGGAAGCACAGATACGCAGTATTTT. It translates to CASSLRDPGSTDTQYF.